This T cell receptor beta chain was obtained from a study of blood T cell repertoires in COVID-19. About the study: T cells, B-cell-depleted T cells, or PBMCs supplied cDNA or gDNA.

In the study's own analysis: By means of reference gene primer amplification, nucleated cell counts were estimated. Using immunoSEQ multiplex PCR, the repertoire was profiled, and TCRdb retains in-frame clones only, with some absent. V, J and clone size derive from that table, while D and trimming were established from the DNA sequence. The sample has about 330,000 clones; approximately 88% are singletons. Germline V gene data show CDR1 as MGHRA and CDR2 as YSYEKL. V gave up 0 bases and J gave up 0 bases, with 9 bases separating them. The CDR3 runs 16 residues. What was sequenced was peripheral blood. This TCR derives from a woman aged 45-60 years with active or convalescent COVID-19. The V call is TRBV4-1, the J call TRBJ1-3; D call uncertain. CDR3 region: CASSQEAGLSGNTIYF. Written as DNA, the CDR3 is TGCGCCAGCAGCCAAGAGGCAGGCCTCTCTGGAAACACCATATATTTT.